Described below is a single T cell receptor beta chain sequence and its context. Its cognate antigen is unknown. This specimen belongs to a study of T-cell memory formation after mild COVID-19. Study-wide points: Pre-infection memory showed some responding clones, and this suggested that cross-reactive memory joined.

MiXCR, run by TCRdb on the 5' RACE reads, gives a single entry per CDR3 protein. The sample contains about 49,000 distinct CDR3 sequences, 25% to 35% of which appear only once. V lost 4 bases, J lost 7 bases, and 14 bases lay in between. CDR3 size: 14 residues. Per germline, CDR1 SGHTA and CDR2 FQGNSA. The chain has TRBV7-2 and TRBJ1-5; D gene ambiguous. The clonotype comes from a man aged 18 to 35 who had mild COVID-19 (a few samples of this study predate the infection). Cell type and time point are not known. The sample comprised PBMCs or a T cell subset sorted from them (not recorded which). CDR3 sequence (DNA): TGTGCCAGCAGCTCTATCCCGGTCGGGCAGCCCCAGCATTTT. This gives the protein CASSSIPVGQPQHF.